This passage covers 12 T cell receptor beta chains from one sample sequenced in a study of T cells in narcolepsy. Here immunoSEQ multiplex PCR was the method, and the copy in TCRdb shows in-frame clones only, minus some. In the table there are 27,000 or so clones, 87% of which are singletons. Specimen: memory (CD45RA-) CD4+ T cells from blood. The origin of the receptors is a human donor in good health.

J is TRBJ2-5 and V is TRBV10-3; D is unclear. Per the germline V gene, CDR1 is ENHRY and CDR2 is SYGVKD. V was pared by 1 base and J by 5 bases, with 14 bases between. The CDR3 is 15 amino acids. In nucleotides, the CDR3 is TGTGCCATCAGTGAGTATTCCGGCCCCCAGGAGACCCAGTACTTC. This translates into CAISEYSGPQETQYF.

The V and J genes are TRBV4-3 and TRBJ1-2; 9 bases are shared with TRBD1. Per the germline V gene, CDR1 is LGHNA and CDR2 is YSLEER. Losses at the gene ends were 0 bases for V and 7 bases for J; bases not matched to a gene: 12. This CDR3 comprises 17 residues. CDR3: CASSQDWGQGTWGGYTF. CDR3 nucleotide sequence: TGCGCCAGCAGCCAAGATTGGGGACAGGGAACGTGGGGTGGCTACACCTTC.

This sequence joins TRBV13 and TRBJ1-3, with 9 bases aligning to TRBD1. Losses at the gene ends were 5 bases for V and 3 bases for J; bases not matched to a gene: 17. Looked up from germline, CDR1 is PRHDT and CDR2 is FYEKMQ (reference sequence). This CDR3 has 19 residues. CDR3 coding DNA: TGTGCCAGCAGCGACCGAATAAGATGGACAGGGGCAGGTGGAAACACCATATATTTT. Its protein is CASSDRIRWTGAGGNTIYF.

The V call is TRBV7-2, the J call TRBJ2-3, with 12 bases lining up with TRBD2. The CDR3 has 16 residues. CDR1 is SGHTA and CDR2 is FQGNSA in the germline V gene. V was pared by 6 bases and J by 1 base, with 5 bases of the junction left unmatched. In DNA form, the CDR3 reads TGTGCCAGCAGGAGAGGGACTAGCGGGCGCACAGATACGCAGTATTTT. As protein: CASRRGTSGRTDTQYF.

V gene TRBV12-5 combines with J gene TRBJ2-7, with 7 bases identical to TRBD2. CDR3 size: 15 residues. Germline assignment: CDR1 LGHNT and CDR2 FRNRAP. Trimming took 5 bases from V and 0 from J; bases not matched to a gene: 7. The CDR3 DNA reads as TGTGCTAGTGGTGGAAGCGGGACGGGCTCCTACGAGCAGTACTTC. Protein sequence: CASGGSGTGSYEQYF.

This rearrangement joins TRBV30 to TRBJ1-3, with 10 bases identical to TRBD1. With V trimmed by 8 bases and J by 0 bases, 13 bases remained unmatched. Germline loops: CDR1 GTSNPN, CDR2 SVGIG (reference sequence). The CDR3 is made up of 17 amino acids. The CDR3, as DNA: TGTGCCCCCTCCGGGACAGGGGACCTCATCTCTGGAAACACCATATATTTT. As protein: CAPSGTGDLISGNTIYF.

The V call is TRBV7-3, the J call TRBJ2-1; the D gene could be TRBD1 or TRBD2 (5 bases each). The germline V gene has CDR1 SGHTA and CDR2 FQGTGA. The CDR3 has 16 amino acids. V was pared by 2 bases and J by 6 bases, with 17 bases between. The CDR3 nucleotides read TGTGCCAGCAGCTTATCGCCCAGCAGGGAGCGCAATGAGCAGTTCTTC. Its translation is CASSLSPSRERNEQFF.

The rearrangement links TRBV5-6 to TRBJ1-4; no definite D call. V lost 0 bases and J lost 3, with 3 bases in between. The CDR3 runs to 13 residues. Per germline, CDR1 SGHDT and CDR2 YYEEEE. CDR3 in amino acids: CASSLGPNEKLFF. DNA for the CDR3: TGTGCCAGCAGCTTGGGGCCTAATGAAAAACTGTTTTTT.

V is TRBV7-8 and J is TRBJ1-2, with D maybe TRBD1 (6 bases). Trimming pared 1 base from V and 8 bases from J, leaving 11 bases between. CDR3 size: 13 residues. Germline values: CDR1 SGHVS, CDR2 FQNEAQ. The CDR3 here is CASSLDGQHGYTF. The CDR3 nucleotides read TGTGCCAGCAGCTTAGATGGACAGCACGGCTACACCTTC.

The chain couples TRBV28 to TRBJ2-3; TRBD2 might be the D (5 bases). The length of the CDR3 is 12 residues. The V and J ends lost 7 bases and 2 bases respectively, with 7 bases between them. The germline V gene has CDR1 MDHEN and CDR2 SYDVKM. The CDR3, as DNA: TGTGCCAGCAAGGGAGTCACAGATACGCAGTATTTT. Translated, it gives CASKGVTDTQYF. Full variable domain (missing parts from reference TRBV28 and TRBJ2-3): DVKVTQSSRYLVKRTGEKVFLECVQDMDHENMFWYRQDPGLGLRLIYFSYDVKMKEKGDIPEGYSVSREKKERFSLILESASTNQTSMYLCASKGVTDTQYFGPGTRLTVL.

The count of this clone is one. The gene calls are TRBV5-1 and TRBJ1-1; D is ambiguous. Germline-derived CDR1 and CDR2 are SGHRS and YFSETQ. The CDR3 has 17 amino acids. V lost 3 bases to trimming and J lost 0 bases, with 18 bases between them. In nucleotides, the CDR3 is TGCGCCAGCAGCTCCGGGAGAGGCACGGGAATGAACACTGAAGCTTTCTTT. Its translation is CASSSGRGTGMNTEAFF.

The chain joins TRBV5-6 to TRBJ2-1, with D perhaps matching TRBD1 (5 bases). The length of the CDR3 is 15 residues. The V and J ends lost 0 bases and 3 bases respectively, with 10 bases between them. The V gene's germline CDR1 is SGHDT and CDR2 YYEEEE. The CDR3 DNA follows: TGTGCCAGCAGCTTGGGGCAGGGAAGCTACAATGAGCAGTTCTTC. It is translated as CASSLGQGSYNEQFF.